A selection of T cell receptor beta chains follows, all from one sample in a study of cytomegalovirus exposure and HLA in healthy donors. Repertoires were generated with immunoSEQ multiplex PCR, while TCRdb's copy carries only in-frame clones and drops some. The repertoire table contains approximately 120,000 clones. Sequencing was carried out using PBMCs. The receptors stem from a man in his late teens or twenties in good health and CMV-seronegative. The conserved cysteine and the conserved F or W are not part of the CDR3 here. The order of the fields is J gene, V gene, CDR3 protein.

TRBJ1-5	TRBV6-1	ASNVQGNQPQH
TRBJ1-2	TRBV28	ASSSEGRGYGYT
TRBJ2-7	TRBV4-1	ASSRVIGTFSYEQY
TRBJ1-2	TRBV28	ASSLTALYGYT
TRBJ1-1	TRBV6-5	ASSYAGAMNTEAF
TRBJ1-3	TRBV7-3	ASQGAGNTIY
TRBJ2-3	TRBV5-1	ASSLVPGQVTDTQY
TRBJ1-4	TRBV6-5	ASSQTREKLF
TRBJ2-2	TRBV9	ASSAAAQHAGELF
TRBJ1-2	TRBV9	ASSATGTGNGYT
TRBJ1-1	TRBV19	ASSTRELEYTEAF
TRBJ2-7	TRBV5-6	ASELGPGGSYEQY
TRBJ2-7	TRBV5-1	ASSSKSYEQY
TRBJ2-3	TRBV7-9	ASSLNHSPLPTDTQY
TRBJ1-3	TRBV13	ASSFGGGSSSGNTIY
TRBJ2-3	TRBV4-1	ASSQDAGGGAKDTQY
TRBJ2-1	TRBV4-2	ASSQDTYGAGHNEQF
TRBJ1-5	TRBV15	ATSRDLDRGLGHQH
TRBJ2-2	TRBV28	ASSSVGLAGGPGTGELF
TRBJ1-1	TRBV18	ASSLQENTEAF
TRBJ2-7	TRBV6-6	ASSYRDSLYEQY